This TCR beta chain was recovered during a study of blood T cells in healthy people across ages. This CDR3 has 15 amino acids. Trimming shortened V by 0 bases and J by 4 bases, and 12 bases separated the two germline ends. Germline V CDR1 and CDR2: LGHNA, YSLEER. Alongside a J-beta primer mix, a sample-barcoded 5' primer served in a second PCR lasting roughly 7 to 11 cycles. One entry per CDR3 protein results from TCRdb running MiXCR on the 5' RACE reads. The sample comprises some 1,500,000 distinct CDR3 sequences, 40% to 45% of which are singletons, and about 3.8% rests with the top ten. The V gene is TRBV4-3, the J gene TRBJ2-5; TRBD2 might be the D (6 bases). The sequenced sample consisted of blood. This TCR was sampled from a woman aged 18-30 years in good health. The CDR3 nucleotides are TGCGCCAGCAGCCAAGATTATCTAGCGTTAGAGACCCAGTACTTC. Translation: CASSQDYLALETQYF.